This TCR beta chain emerged from a study of T cells in Graves' hyperthyroidism and ophthalmopathy. General study points: From stable hyperthyroidism, ophthalmopathy was set apart by a 13 V-J model. Blood samples included most of the expanded thyroid clonotypes exceeding 0.001.

The germline V and J ends were trimmed by 3 bases and 5 bases, with 16 bases remaining between them. The CDR3 is 15 amino acids. Germline lookup yields CDR1 SEHNR and CDR2 FQNEAQ (reference sequence). The CDR3 regions of TCR beta were amplified from RNA transcripts. TCR CDR3 underwent first-round RT-PCR with the HTBI primer set. MiXCR, run by TCRdb on the multiplex PCR reads, gives a single entry per CDR3 protein. Among around 570,000 distinct CDR3 sequences listed, 20% were seen once. This clonotype was picked up a small number of times. What it recognizes is unknown. Uncontrolled infection, other autoimmune disease, pregnancy and lactation each barred patients from inclusion.

This TCR was recovered from a man in his forties or fifties with Graves' ophthalmopathy. The sequencing sample was made of blood. This chain uses TRBV7-9 with TRBJ2-5; a weak D match, TRBD2 (5 bases). The CDR3 here is CASSFGLARGETQYF. The CDR3 region has the DNA TGTGCCAGCAGCTTCGGGCTAGCTCGAGGGGAGACCCAGTACTTC.